This TCR beta chain was recorded in a study of blood T cells in healthy people across ages. Study-wide points: Significant beta diversity loss was already apparent by age roughly 43, declining roughly linearly.

A second PCR, run for about 7 to 12 cycles, used a sample-barcoded 5' primer plus a J-beta primer mix. TCRdb called the 5' RACE reads again in MiXCR, with one record for every CDR3 protein. This sample carries roughly 900,000 distinct CDR3 sequences, roughly 50% of them seen once, and the ten largest clones take roughly 12%. This clonotype was seen more than once but under ten times. Its specificity is not known. The receptor's source is a man aged 25-40 years in good health. The sequenced sample consisted of blood.

The CDR3 here is CSASGNTEAFF. CDR3 DNA: TGCAGTGCTAGTGGGAACACTGAAGCTTTCTTT. The chain uses TRBV20-1 and TRBJ1-1; D is unclear. Per the germline V gene, CDR1 is DFQATT and CDR2 is SNEGSKA (reference sequence). This CDR3 has 11 residues. Trimming pared 3 bases from V and 1 base from J, leaving 3 bases between.